This entry describes one T cell receptor beta chain. The data originate from a study of blood T cell repertoires in COVID-19. Study as a whole: T cells, B-cell-depleted T cells, or PBMCs supplied cDNA or gDNA.

Recovered Cohort 3 donors showed two negative PCRs, clearance, or symptom resolution. The CDR3 is made up of 12 amino acids. After removal of 11 bases from V and 7 bases from J, the junction contained 5 bases not matched to a gene. CDR1 SEHNR and CDR2 FQNEAQ come from the germline V gene (reference sequence). This table comes from immunoSEQ multiplex PCR, and its TCRdb copy is limited to in-frame clones, with some not included. The sample has roughly 180,000 clones, around 87% seen once. The sequencing sample was made of PBMCs or T cells enriched from blood (not recorded which). This chain links TRBV7-9 with TRBJ1-4; 9 positions agree with TRBD1. This TCR was sampled from a woman aged 25 to 45 who had recovered from COVID-19. Written as DNA, the CDR3 is TGTGCCGTAACAGGGGGCAGTGAAAAACTGTTTTTT. This sequence encodes CAVTGGSEKLFF.